This TCR beta chain was recovered during a study of T cell responses to AZD1222 COVID-19 vaccine. The wider study: Timing groups of about 4 and about 12 weeks for second doses were pooled.

The repertoire was sequenced with immunoSEQ multiplex PCR; TCRdb's copy has only in-frame clones and lacks some. The sample consists of around 100,000 clones, around 89% of them appearing once. Notes on this clone: What it binds is unknown.

Germline V lookup: CDR1 SGHTA, CDR2 FQGTGA. J gave up 4 bases and V 5 bases, and 12 bases lay outside the gene matches. The CDR3 covers 17 residues. Study-level results: Most donors were white British and more were female, and clonal diversity was possibly underestimated. Researchers took repertoire samples only after the peak T cell response had come.

The V call is TRBV7-3, the J call TRBJ2-5; TRBD2 aligns across 11 bases. The sequence was obtained from an adult in good health. Here the sequenced sample was peripheral blood, taken on day 0 of AZD1222 vaccination. CDR3 protein: CASSPSGGLAGGETQYF. The DNA for the CDR3 is TGTGCCAGCAGCCCCTCGGGCGGGCTAGCGGGGGGAGAGACCCAGTACTTC.